The clone carrying this T cell receptor beta chain is medium-sized within its sample. The data belong to a study of regulatory T cells in long-lasting Graves disease. In building TCR beta libraries, iRepertoire HTBI primers were used together with Arm-PCR of CDR3 regions. MiXCR, applied by TCRdb to the multiplex PCR reads, yields one record per CDR3 protein. Found here are around 450,000 distinct CDR3 sequences, 15% of them singletons; the top ten hold over 7.5%. This CDR3 is 15 amino acids long. Germline V gene sequence: CDR1 LNHDA, CDR2 SQIVND (reference sequence). The V segment lost 4 bases and the J segment 6 bases; nucleotides outside the gene matches: 9. Noted time point: newly diagnosed GD, antithyroid drugs for less than 3 months. After RNA was extracted from PBMCs, the TCR library was made from it. Diagnosing Graves' disease relied on the American Thyroid Association guidelines. This same sample was also taken into another study, of T cells in Graves' hyperthyroidism and ophthalmopathy. That report adds: Diagnosis of hyperthyroidism was new in patients aged 18 to 65, and its duration was under 2 months.

The J gene is TRBJ2-1, the V gene TRBV19; 7 bases agree with TRBD2. This TCR derives from a middle-aged woman with Graves disease. The specimen was peripheral blood mononuclear cells (PBMCs), collected at new diagnosis, from a patient treated with antithyroid drugs. The CDR3 region is CASSTFAGVSNEQFF. The CDR3 nucleotides are TGTGCCAGTAGTACCTTCGCGGGAGTAAGCAATGAGCAGTTCTTC.